What follows describes a single T cell receptor beta chain. Other DNA sequences in the same sample also yield this CDR3. The table came from immunoSEQ multiplex PCR; TCRdb's copy has only in-frame clones and leaves some out. The sample yields roughly 260,000 clones, roughly 80% seen once. The sample originates from a study of blood T cell repertoires in COVID-19. Study-wide context: Researchers got acute and convalescent COVID-19 samples from the United States, Italy and Spain.

V lost 1 base and J 1 base, leaving 7 bases between the germline ends. Per the germline V gene, CDR1 is SGHRS and CDR2 is YFSETQ. The CDR3 spans 14 residues. The receptor's source is a woman aged 80 or older with active or convalescent COVID-19. The chain carries TRBV5-1 and TRBJ2-3; D perhaps matches TRBD1 (6 bases). Sample: peripheral blood. CDR3 in amino acids: CASSLPGGTDTQYF. CDR3 nucleotides: TGCGCCAGCAGCTTGCCAGGGGGCACAGATACGCAGTATTTT.